This is a list of T cell receptor beta chains from one sample in a study of early T cells in non-severe SARS-CoV-2 infection. TCRdb used MiXCR to reprocess the 5' RACE reads, holding one entry per CDR3 protein. The table has some 91,000 distinct CDR3 sequences, roughly 9.6% seen once. Sequenced material: whole blood, taken at baseline. Receptors were obtained from an adult who was a healthcare worker with PCR-confirmed SARS-CoV-2 infection or an uninfected control (not recorded which). CDR3s include the opening cysteine and the closing phenylalanine or tryptophan. Each record gives: V gene, CDR3 length, clone size, D gene, J gene, CDR3 DNA, CDR3 protein. A D gene is named only where the DNA matches it firmly. Expanded clones get a size class; other rows say once, few or many, or leave the size out.

>TRBV20-1|14|many|TRBD2|TRBJ2-3
TGCAGTGCAGCAACTAGCGGGACCACAGATACGCAGTATTTT
CSAATSGTTDTQYF
>TRBV18|18|few|TRBD2|TRBJ2-3
TGTGCCAGCTCACCCTCAGCGGGGGGGCCGGGGAGCACAGATACGCAGTATTTT
CASSPSAGGPGSTDTQYF
>TRBV7-2|15|.|TRBD2|TRBJ2-3
TGTGCCAGCAGCTTACTAGCGGGGGAGGAAGATACGCAGTATTTT
CASSLLAGEEDTQYF
>TRBV10-2|14|few|.|TRBJ2-1
TGCGCCAGCACCCCGCGGCTAGCGAGCTATGAGCAGTTCTTC
CASTPRLASYEQFF
>TRBV5-1|15|few|.|TRBJ2-2
TGCGCCAGCAGCTTGGCCCGGGACCTCACCGGGGAGCTGTTTTTT
CASSLARDLTGELFF
>TRBV7-2|15|many|.|TRBJ2-3
TGTGCCAGCAGCTCGGACTACTCTAGCACAGATACGCAGTATTTT
CASSSDYSSTDTQYF
>TRBV20-1|14|few|.|TRBJ2-3
TGCAGTGCTAGAGATCGGGTAGGCCCAGATACGCAGTATTTT
CSARDRVGPDTQYF
>TRBV11-2|15|many|TRBD1|TRBJ1-6
TGTGCCAGCAGCACAATGACAGGGAGGCGTTCACCCCTCCACTTT
CASSTMTGRRSPLHF
>TRBV4-2|14|.|.|TRBJ1-2
TGTGCCAGCAGCCAACCCAGGACCTACTATGGCTACACCTTC
CASSQPRTYYGYTF
>TRBV12-3/TRBV12-4|13|few|TRBD2|TRBJ2-1
TGTGCCAGCACTAGCGGGGGGGCCCATGAGCAGTTCTTC
CASTSGGAHEQFF
>TRBV4-3|12|many|.|TRBJ2-1
TGCGCCAGCAGCCAAGATAGGGGCGAGCAGTTCTTC
CASSQDRGEQFF
>TRBV5-6|16|few|TRBD2|TRBJ2-1
TGTGCCAGCAGCCCGGGGACTAGCCGGAGTCGGAATGAGCAGTTCTTC
CASSPGTSRSRNEQFF
>TRBV14|15|few|.|TRBJ2-2
TGTGCCAGCAGCCAAGATGGGGTAGGGACCGGGGAGCTGTTTTTT
CASSQDGVGTGELFF
>TRBV3-1|11|many|.|TRBJ2-1
TGTGCCAGCAGCCATTACAATGAGCAGTTCTTC
CASSHYNEQFF
>TRBV7-3|15|many|.|TRBJ2-7
TGTGCCAGCAGCTTAGCGCCGGGACACTTCTACGAGCAGTACTTC
CASSLAPGHFYEQYF
>TRBV30|12|few|.|TRBJ1-2
TGTGCCTGGAGGGACAGAGTCTATGGCTACACCTTC
CAWRDRVYGYTF
>TRBV7-3|15|many|.|TRBJ2-3
TGTGCCAGCAGCTTATCCGGAACGAACCAGAATACGCAGTATTTT
CASSLSGTNQNTQYF
>TRBV18|17|many|TRBD2|TRBJ2-1
TGTGCCAGCTCACCGAGGCTAGCGGGAGATTCCTACAATGAGCAGTTCTTC
CASSPRLAGDSYNEQFF
>TRBV9|16|many|.|TRBJ1-6
TGTGCCAGCAGCGTAGAGAGTAGCTCCTATAATTCACCCCTCCACTTT
CASSVESSSYNSPLHF
>TRBV29-1|12|.|.|TRBJ2-3
TGCAGCGGCCGGGACTTCGGGTATACGCAGTATTTT
CSGRDFGYTQYF
>TRBV24-1|14|few|.|TRBJ2-1
TGTGCCACCAGTGACACAGGCTCCTACAATGAGCAGTTCTTC
CATSDTGSYNEQFF
>TRBV3-1|19|.|TRBD2|TRBJ2-7
TGTGCCAGCAGCCAAGATTCCCCCCAGACTAGCGTGGGAATCTACGAGCAGTACTTC
CASSQDSPQTSVGIYEQYF
>TRBV20-1|12|few|TRBD1|TRBJ2-1
TGCAGTGCTAGAGGGACAGGTAATGAGCAGTTCTTC
CSARGTGNEQFF
>TRBV4-1|17|.|TRBD2|TRBJ2-3
TGCGCCAGCAGCCAGTTACCGGCTAGCGGGAGTACAGATACGCAGTATTTT
CASSQLPASGSTDTQYF
>TRBV7-2|15|few|TRBD1|TRBJ1-5
TGTGCCAGCAGCTTAGTGACAGGGGAAGGTCAGCCCCAGCATTTT
CASSLVTGEGQPQHF
>TRBV29-1|13|.|.|TRBJ2-3
TGCAGCGTTGAAGATCGGTCCACAGATACGCAGTATTTT
CSVEDRSTDTQYF
>TRBV7-2|15|.|.|TRBJ1-1
TGTGCCAGCATCTACCCTCCCGGGAGGAACACTGAAGCTTTCTTT
CASIYPPGRNTEAFF
>TRBV10-2|15|many|.|TRBJ1-1
TGCGCCAGCAGTCCCTCCGGGGGAAGAAACACTGAAGCTTTCTTT
CASSPSGGRNTEAFF
>TRBV5-4|15|.|.|TRBJ1-2
TGTGCCAGCGGACTCCGAGGACAGAATTTCTATGGCTACACCTTC
CASGLRGQNFYGYTF
>TRBV18|14|few|.|TRBJ2-5
TGTGCCAGTTCACCATCACACGAAAAAGAGACCCAGTACTTC
CASSPSHEKETQYF
>TRBV30|13|.|.|TRBJ1-6
TGTGCCTGGAGTCCATCAGGGACTTCACCCCTCCACTTT
CAWSPSGTSPLHF
>TRBV11-2|15|many|.|TRBJ2-1
TGTGCCAGCAGCTTAGATGAACAGGCGTACAATGAGCAGTTCTTC
CASSLDEQAYNEQFF
>TRBV19|15|many|.|TRBJ2-5
TGTGCCAGCGCAAACAGGGGCCGGGGGCAAGAGACCCAGTACTTC
CASANRGRGQETQYF
>TRBV20-1|16|many|TRBD2|TRBJ2-1
TGCAGTGCTAGAGATCTAAGCGGGACTAGCGTGGATGAGCAGTTCTTC
CSARDLSGTSVDEQFF